Given below is one TCR beta chain in context. Its antigen is unknown. TCRdb recomputed calls from the reads with MiXCR, one row per CDR3 protein. The table has about 150,000 distinct CDR3 sequences, less than 25% seen once. Germline lookup yields CDR1 SGHDN and CDR2 FVKESK. The CDR3 has 17 amino acids. Trimming left V 2 bases short and J 7 bases short, with 24 bases between. The sample originates from a study of T cell repertoires in cytomegalovirus infection. Whole-study context: Public TCR beta signatures marked donors with CMV infection and the matching HLA.

Overall study findings and caveats: Carriage of CMV together with the relevant HLA was identifiable through cumulative public TCR beta family frequency. The study found HLA-C-restricted CMV-specific TCR beta clonotypes dominating the ex vivo response.

The specimen was PBMCs. The chain is built from TRBV14 and TRBJ2-7; TRBD1 or TRBD2 may be the D gene (7 bases each). The sequence came from a human donor in good health (CMV status not recorded). Some clones in this sample may be carry-over from other donors' samples. CDR3 nucleotide sequence: TGTGCCAGCAGCCAAAAGAGCGGGACAGCCCGACCTCGAGAGCAGTACTTC. It encodes CASSQKSGTARPREQYF.